These 21 T cell receptor beta chains originate from one sample sequenced in a study of cytotoxic CD8 clonotypes in ibrutinib-treated CLL. TCRdb keeps only in-frame clones here, not all; method: immunoSEQ multiplex PCR. The sample lists about 140,000 clones; 80% were seen once. Sequencing used PBMCs, obtained after 36 months of ibrutinib treatment. Receptors were obtained from a human donor with chronic lymphocytic leukemia.

The chain links TRBV5-1 to TRBJ2-7; weak D call: TRBD2 (5 bases). The germline V gene has CDR1 SGHRS and CDR2 YFSETQ. V was pared by 2 bases and J by 6 bases, with 18 bases between. CDR3 size: 15 residues. This chain's CDR3 is CASSFGVLGKPEQYF. As DNA, the CDR3 is TGCGCCAGCAGCTTCGGGGTTTTAGGTAAACCCGAGCAGTACTTC.

The J gene is TRBJ1-4, the V gene TRBV5-1; TRBD1 matches at 7 bases. CDR3 length: 14 residues. J lost 4 bases, V lost 2 bases, and 2 bases had no gene match. CDR1 and CDR2 from the germline V gene are SGHRS and YFSETQ. DNA for the CDR3: TGCGCCAGCAGCTTAGGGGGCATTAATGAAAAACTGTTTTTT. This sequence encodes CASSLGGINEKLFF.

The chain joins TRBV30 to TRBJ1-1; possible D gene TRBD1, 6 bases. The CDR3 covers 13 residues. With 3 bases removed from V and 5 bases from J, the gap between germline ends came to 13 bases. Germline CDR1 is GTSNPN and CDR2 is SVGIG (reference sequence). In nucleotides, the CDR3 is TGTGCCTGGAGGATGGCAGGGACAACTGAAGCTTTCTTT. It encodes CAWRMAGTTEAFF.

The chain joins TRBV19 to TRBJ1-5; D is uncertain. Deletions cut 5 bases from V and 2 bases from J, with 7 bases between. Germline CDR1 reads LNHDA; CDR2 reads SQIVND (reference sequence). The CDR3 totals 13 residues. The CDR3 region has the DNA TGTGCCAGTAGTTGGGCAGGCAATCAGCCCCAGCATTTT. Translated, it gives CASSWAGNQPQHF.

The genes are TRBV5-1 and TRBJ2-5, with TRBD1 matching 8 bases. Trimming at V came to 0 bases and at J to 5 bases, leaving 12 bases not matched to a gene. The CDR3 consists of 17 residues. From germline, CDR1 is SGHRS and CDR2 YFSETQ. CDR3 nucleotides: TGCGCCAGCAGCTTGGCCGGACAGGGTGGTGTTATTGAGACCCAGTACTTC. This translates into CASSLAGQGGVIETQYF.

V is TRBV7-9 and J is TRBJ2-3, with 11 bases lining up with TRBD2. This CDR3 has 16 amino acids. V lost 1 base to trimming and J lost 14 bases; unmatched junction nucleotides: 14. Per germline, CDR1 SEHNR and CDR2 FQNEAQ (reference sequence). The CDR3 protein is CASSLGNLAGGALGYF. The CDR3 DNA reads TGTGCCAGCAGCTTAGGGAATCTAGCGGGGGGCGCACTCGGGTATTTT.

A few counts support this clone. The chain combines TRBV10-1 with TRBJ2-7; 8 bases agree with TRBD2. The CDR3 consists of 14 residues. V was pared by 3 bases and J by 1 base, with 2 bases of the junction left unmatched. Germline V gives CDR1 WNHNN, CDR2 SYGVQD (reference sequence). The CDR3 bases are TGCGCCAGCAGTGAAGGCGGGGGGTCCTACGAGCAGTACTTC. This encodes CASSEGGGSYEQYF.

This sequence joins TRBV11-2 and TRBJ1-5; weak D call: TRBD1 (6 bases). V lost 1 base to trimming and J lost 1 base, with 14 bases between them. The CDR3 totals 17 residues. The V gene's germline CDR1 is SGHAT and CDR2 FQNNGV. The DNA of the CDR3 is TGTGCCAGCAGCTTAGCCCCGTGGAGGGGGAGCAATCAGCCCCAGCATTTT. The encoded protein is CASSLAPWRGSNQPQHF.

The J gene is TRBJ1-1, the V gene TRBV5-1; D not certain. This CDR3 region has 14 residues. Trimming cost V 4 bases and J 0 bases, with 10 bases left between them. Germline V gene data show CDR1 as SGHRS and CDR2 as YFSETQ. Here the CDR3 reads CASSLIQMNTEAFF. CDR3 nucleotides: TGCGCCAGCAGCCTGATCCAGATGAACACTGAAGCTTTCTTT.

This sequence joins TRBV6-1 and TRBJ1-5, with unresolved D. This CDR3 is 15 amino acids long. The germline V and J ends were trimmed by 2 bases and 3 bases, with 11 bases remaining between them. Germline CDR1 and CDR2: MNHNS and SASEGT. This CDR3 is CASSEHLRDNQPQHF. The CDR3 bases are TGTGCCAGCAGTGAACACCTGAGGGACAATCAGCCCCAGCATTTT.

This clone was seen more than once but under ten times. This chain connects TRBV7-6 to TRBJ1-1; D not resolved. Trimming left V 6 bases short and J 10 bases short, with 6 bases between. Per germline, CDR1 SGHVS and CDR2 FNYEAQ. This CDR3 contains 9 residues. The CDR3: CASRPRAFF. CDR3 coding DNA: TGTGCCAGCAGGCCTAGAGCTTTCTTT.

This chain links TRBV27 with TRBJ2-7, with a tentative D call TRBD2 (5 bases). Germline V lookup: CDR1 MNHEY, CDR2 SMNVEV (reference sequence). The ends were cut back, 5 bases at V and 7 bases at J, with 15 bases in the middle. The CDR3 has 13 amino acids. CDR3 sequence (DNA): TGTGCCAGCAGTCTACGATATACGGGGGAGCAGTACTTC. It is translated as CASSLRYTGEQYF.

This clone came up once. V usage is TRBV4-1 and J usage is TRBJ2-5; D might be TRBD2 (6 bases). V was clipped by 2 bases and J by 6 bases, with 28 bases between them. Germline CDR1 is MGHRA and CDR2 is YSYEKL. The CDR3 loop spans 19 amino acids. The CDR3 is CASSQRSGSTRLELKTQYF. CDR3 DNA: TGCGCCAGCAGCCAAAGGTCAGGCTCGACCAGACTAGAATTGAAGACCCAGTACTTC.

The chain is built from TRBV18 and TRBJ2-5; D gene uncertain. V gave up 0 bases and J gave up 5 bases, with 7 bases separating them. The CDR3 totals 13 residues. CDR1 is KGHSH and CDR2 is LQKENI in the germline V gene. The CDR3 sequence is CASSPPGSETQYF. The DNA of the CDR3 is TGTGCCAGCTCACCACCGGGATCGGAGACCCAGTACTTC.

The genes are TRBV11-2 and TRBJ1-1; D is ambiguous. The CDR3 spans 15 residues. Trimming cost V 0 bases and J 1 base, with 9 bases left between them. The germline CDR1 and CDR2 sequences are SGHAT and FQNNGV. For the CDR3, the DNA is TGTGCCAGCAGCTTAGATTATTGGCAGAACACTGAAGCTTTCTTT. The encoded protein is CASSLDYWQNTEAFF.

This chain links TRBV6-6 with TRBJ2-2; D is perhaps TRBD2 (6 bases). Trimming stripped 4 bases from V and 4 bases from J, with 13 bases between. CDR3 size: 15 residues. Germline V gene sequence: CDR1 MNHNY, CDR2 SVGAGI (reference sequence). DNA of the CDR3: TGTGCCAGCAGTTCGATCGGGAGAGTCACCGGGGAGCTGTTTTTT. Amino acids: CASSSIGRVTGELFF.

A few counts support this clone. The V gene is TRBV2, the J gene TRBJ1-1, with D uncertain. Trimming removed 2 bases at V and 2 bases at J, with 9 bases between. The CDR3 covers 14 residues. The germline V gene has CDR1 SNHLY and CDR2 FYNNEI. For the CDR3, the DNA is TGTGCCAGCAGTGAACCTATCCTTAACACTGAAGCTTTCTTT. Its translation is CASSEPILNTEAFF.

The V call is TRBV4-2, the J call TRBJ2-5; D unresolved. The V and J ends lost 0 bases and 5 bases respectively, with 19 bases between them. Germline values: CDR1 LGHNA, CDR2 YNFKEQ. This CDR3 comprises 17 residues. CDR3 sequence reads: CASSQESAARLQETQYF. Here the CDR3 DNA reads TGTGCCAGCAGCCAAGAGTCGGCCGCCCGTCTCCAGGAGACCCAGTACTTC.

The V call is TRBV7-7, the J call TRBJ2-5; perhaps D is TRBD1 or TRBD2 (6 bases each). The CDR3 is made up of 14 amino acids. From germline, CDR1 is SSHAT and CDR2 FNYEAQ (reference sequence). The V end lost 5 bases, the J end lost 5 bases, and 15 bases lay between the germline ends. CDR3 DNA: TGTGCCAGCAGCCCAGAGGGGGAGGTGGAGACCCAGTACTTC. Translating gives CASSPEGEVETQYF.

CDR3 loop: CASSERGTRGQPQHF. In DNA form, the CDR3 reads TGTGCCAGCAGTGAAAGGGGGACCCGGGGTCAGCCCCAGCATTTT. The V call is TRBV2, the J call TRBJ1-5, with D possibly being TRBD1 (6 bases). Germline V lookup: CDR1 SNHLY, CDR2 FYNNEI. V lost 2 bases to trimming and J lost 6 bases, with 14 bases between them. The CDR3 loop spans 15 amino acids.

Only a few counts were recorded for this clone. At the DNA level, this CDR3 is encoded by other sequences in the same sample as well. The chain combines TRBV5-1 with TRBJ2-3; D is uncertain. The germline CDR1 and CDR2 sequences are SGHRS and YFSETQ. CDR3 length equals 12 residues. V lost 1 base to trimming and J lost 2 bases, with 2 bases between them. CDR3 protein: CASSLPTDTQYF. The CDR3 region has the DNA TGCGCCAGCAGCTTGCCCACAGATACGCAGTATTTT. The complete variable domain, with remaining parts taken from reference TRBV5-1 and TRBJ2-3, reads KAGVTQTPRYLIKTRGQQVTLSCSPISGHRSVSWYQQTPGQGLQFLFEYFSETQRNKGNFPGRFSGRQFSNSRSEMNVSTLELGDSALYLCASSLPTDTQYFGPGTRLTVL.